This T cell receptor (beta chain) was identified during a study of T cell responses to AZD1222 COVID-19 vaccine. Study-wide findings and caveats: Of the AZD1222 recipients, only 5 to 7 were seropositive at baseline.

Generated by immunoSEQ multiplex PCR, the TCRdb table keeps only in-frame clones and is missing some. In the table there are around 44,000 clones, roughly 85% of which are singletons. The study pooled second doses at about 4 or about 12 weeks. A remark on this clone: What it recognizes is unknown.

The TCR sequence derives from an adult who received the AZD1222 COVID-19 vaccine. This material consisted of peripheral blood, taken 28 days after the second AZD1222 dose.

CDR3 amino acids: CASSQDQAGSPLHF. The CDR3 coding sequence is TGTGCCAGCAGCCAAGATCAAGCAGGGTCACCCCTCCACTTT. This chain connects TRBV3-1 (or the pseudogene TRBV3-2) to TRBJ1-6, with a tentative D call TRBD1 (5 bases). The CDR3 sequence is 14 residues long. Trimming shortened V by 0 bases and J by 10 bases, and 10 bases separated the two germline ends. Per germline, CDR1 LGHDT and CDR2 YNNKEL (reference sequence).